A selection of T cell receptor beta chains follows, all from one sample in a study of radiotherapy plus CTLA-4 blockade in lung cancer. Produced via immunoSEQ multiplex PCR; TCRdb's table is partial and in-frame only. The sample has approximately 81,000 clones, roughly 79% seen once. Sequenced here: peripheral blood, sampled from a patient treated with radiotherapy plus ipilimumab. The receptors stem from a human donor with non-small cell lung cancer who had a partial response to radiotherapy plus ipilimumab. Some clones in this sample may be carry-over from other donors' samples. The CDR3 runs from the conserved cysteine through the conserved F or W. The D gene is left open where the match is weak. A row's size may be missing; if present it is once, few, many or a size class.

D	J	size	V	CDR3	DNA
TRBD1	TRBJ1-5	once	TRBV7-2	CASSLGRVGGQPQHF	TGTGCCAGCAGCTTGGGTAGGGTAGGGGGCCAGCCCCAGCATTTT
TRBD1	TRBJ1-1	NA	TRBV19	CASTDRQGVPHGEAFF	TGTGCCAGTACAGATCGACAGGGGGTTCCCCACGGTGAAGCTTTCTTT
TRBD2	TRBJ2-5	once	TRBV5-4	CASSLAPGGGETQYF	TGTGCCAGCAGCTTGGCCCCGGGAGGGGGGGAGACCCAGTACTTC
NA	TRBJ2-7	once	TRBV7-3	CASSSQPGASYEQYF	TGTGCCAGCAGCTCCCAACCAGGGGCTTCCTACGAGCAGTACTTC
NA	TRBJ1-3	NA	TRBV5-5	CASSLSGIGYTIYF	TGTGCCAGCAGCTTGTCAGGGATTGGTTACACCATATATTTT
NA	TRBJ2-1	NA	TRBV15	CATSPLPSSSYNEQFF	TGTGCCACCAGCCCTCTGCCTTCGAGCTCCTACAATGAGCAGTTCTTC
NA	TRBJ1-2	NA	TRBV2	CASSGLNSYGYTF	TGTGCCAGCAGTGGGCTTAACAGCTATGGCTACACCTTC
NA	TRBJ1-2	NA	TRBV25-1	CASSRPGDNYGYTF	TGTGCCAGCAGTAGACCAGGGGATAACTATGGCTACACCTTC
NA	TRBJ2-3	NA	TRBV7-9	CASSPGAPVTQYF	TGTGCCAGCAGTCCAGGGGCCCCAGTTACGCAGTATTTT
NA	TRBJ2-1	NA	TRBV28	CASSLVYRSSYNEQFF	TGTGCCAGCAGTTTGGTTTACAGGAGCTCCTACAATGAGCAGTTCTTC
NA	TRBJ1-1	few	TRBV6-1	CASSQGSEAFF	TGTGCCAGCTCACAGGGTTCTGAAGCTTTCTTT
NA	TRBJ2-2	once	TRBV5-8	CASSSKGMGTGELFF	TGTGCCAGCAGCTCTAAGGGGATGGGCACCGGGGAGCTGTTTTTT
NA	TRBJ2-3	NA	TRBV2	CASSGETLATDTQYF	TGTGCCAGCAGTGGTGAGACGTTAGCGACAGATACGCAGTATTTT
NA	TRBJ2-7	NA	TRBV27	CASSPRPVGSYEQYF	TGTGCCAGCAGTCCCCGGCCAGTGGGGAGTTACGAGCAGTACTTC
TRBD1	TRBJ1-1	NA	TRBV18	CASSPQQGAFAMNTEAFF	TGTGCCAGCTCACCCCAACAGGGGGCTTTTGCCATGAACACTGAAGCTTTCTTT
TRBD1	TRBJ1-5	NA	TRBV5-1	CASSPDGPPGTGQPQHF	TGCGCCAGCAGCCCGGACGGGCCTCCAGGGACAGGACAGCCCCAGCATTTT
TRBD2	TRBJ2-6	NA	TRBV5-5	CASSFGVGLAGSGGANVLTF	TGTGCCAGCAGCTTCGGGGTCGGACTAGCGGGATCTGGTGGGGCCAACGTCCTGACTTTC
NA	TRBJ2-1	NA	TRBV14	CASSQERGTEQFF	TGTGCCAGCAGCCAAGAAAGGGGGACTGAGCAGTTCTTC
NA	TRBJ1-5	NA	TRBV19	CASSPQTYSNQPQHF	TGTGCCAGTAGTCCCCAGACATATAGCAATCAGCCCCAGCATTTT
NA	TRBJ2-5	NA	TRBV27	CASSFGKQETQYF	TGTGCCAGCAGTTTTGGCAAACAAGAGACCCAGTACTTC
NA	TRBJ2-5	NA	TRBV28	CASSFGGQETQYF	TGTGCCAGCAGTTTTGGAGGCCAAGAGACCCAGTACTTC
TRBD1	TRBJ2-7	NA	TRBV4-1	CASSQEHRQGVTYEQYF	TGCGCCAGCAGCCAGGAACACAGACAGGGGGTAACCTACGAGCAGTACTTC
TRBD1	TRBJ1-2	NA	TRBV6-6	CASSVGQINYGYTF	TGTGCCAGCTCGGTGGGACAGATTAACTATGGCTACACCTTC
NA	TRBJ1-6	NA	TRBV29-1	CSVEVDRYSPLHF	TGCAGCGTTGAAGTGGACAGATATTCACCCCTCCACTTT
TRBD2	TRBJ2-1	few	TRBV9	CASSARSGSSYNEQFF	TGTGCCAGCAGCGCGCGCAGCGGGAGCTCCTACAATGAGCAGTTCTTC
TRBD1	TRBJ1-2	NA	TRBV7-2	CASSLRGLGYTF	TGTGCCAGCAGCCTCAGGGGGCTTGGCTACACCTTC
TRBD2	TRBJ2-7	few	TRBV7-8	CASSLRGESSYEQYF	TGTGCCAGCAGCTTACGGGGGGAGAGCTCCTACGAGCAGTACTTC
TRBD2	TRBJ2-3	NA	TRBV5-4	CASSPRTSGVNTQYF	TGTGCCAGCAGCCCACGGACTAGCGGGGTAAATACGCAGTATTTT
TRBD2	TRBJ2-1	NA	TRBV5-4	CASSLAAGGRYNEQFF	TGTGCCAGCAGCTTGGCGGCGGGGGGTCGATACAATGAGCAGTTCTTC
TRBD1	TRBJ2-3	NA	TRBV6-4	CASSVEQGFETDTQYF	TGTGCCAGCAGTGTCGAACAGGGGTTTGAGACAGATACGCAGTATTTT
TRBD2	TRBJ2-5	NA	TRBV11-3	CASSLVSGGLETQYF	TGTGCCAGCAGCTTAGTTTCGGGGGGTCTCGAGACCCAGTACTTC
NA	TRBJ1-4	NA	TRBV9	CASSPGVRDRNEKLFF	TGTGCCAGCAGCCCGGGGGTAAGGGACCGGAATGAAAAACTGTTTTTT
TRBD2	TRBJ2-1	NA	TRBV5-1	CASSLAWTSSYNEQFF	TGCGCCAGCAGCTTGGCGTGGACTAGCTCCTACAATGAGCAGTTCTTC
TRBD2	TRBJ2-7	NA	TRBV7-9	CASSLGTSPENEQYF	TGTGCCAGCAGCTTAGGGACTAGCCCAGAAAACGAGCAGTACTTC
TRBD2	TRBJ2-2	NA	TRBV29-1	CSVEGVAGGDTSGANTGELFF	TGCAGCGTTGAAGGGGTGGCGGGGGGAGATACTAGCGGGGCTAACACCGGGGAGCTGTTTTTT
NA	TRBJ2-7	NA	TRBV9	CASSQDSFREQYF	TGTGCCAGCAGCCAGGACAGTTTTCGCGAGCAGTACTTC
TRBD1	TRBJ1-1	NA	TRBV6-1	CASSTTGMEAFF	TGTGCCAGCAGTACGACAGGGATGGAAGCTTTCTTT
NA	TRBJ1-5	once	TRBV6-4	CASSDPPGPGGQQPQHF	TGTGCCAGCAGTGACCCGCCGGGACCCGGGGGGCAGCAGCCCCAGCATTTT
TRBD1	TRBJ1-5	few	TRBV2	CASSGLQGRNQPQHF	TGTGCCAGCAGTGGCTTACAGGGGCGCAATCAGCCCCAGCATTTT
NA	TRBJ1-1	NA	TRBV19	CASSIGQVRTEAFF	TGTGCCAGTAGTATAGGACAGGTCAGGACTGAAGCTTTCTTT
TRBD1	TRBJ2-3	NA	TRBV5-1	CASQRLGTDTDTQYF	TGCGCCAGCCAGCGGCTCGGGACAGACACAGATACGCAGTATTTT
NA	TRBJ2-5	NA	TRBV7-2	CASSPYQETQYF	TGTGCCAGCAGCCCGTACCAAGAGACCCAGTACTTC
NA	TRBJ1-1	NA	TRBV4-1	CASSQNLGGIETEAFF	TGCGCCAGCAGCCAAAACTTGGGGGGGATTGAAACTGAAGCTTTCTTT
NA	TRBJ2-7	NA	TRBV11-3	CASSPRRGKGEQYF	TGTGCCAGCAGCCCCCGCCGAGGGAAGGGTGAGCAGTACTTC
NA	TRBJ2-7	NA	TRBV27	CASSWGWEGAVYEQYF	TGTGCCAGCAGCTGGGGCTGGGAAGGGGCGGTATACGAGCAGTACTTC
TRBD1	TRBJ1-5	NA	TRBV5-5	CASSLDREDQPQHF	TGTGCCAGCAGCCTAGACAGGGAGGATCAGCCCCAGCATTTT
NA	TRBJ2-1	few	TRBV29-1	CSVEATSDNEQFF	TGCAGCGTTGAGGCGACATCAGACAATGAGCAGTTCTTC
TRBD2	TRBJ2-7	once	TRBV25-1	CASSELGGGLYEQYF	TGTGCCAGCAGTGAATTGGGGGGGGGACTTTACGAGCAGTACTTC
NA	TRBJ2-5	NA	TRBV14	CASSQLQVRETQYF	TGTGCCAGCAGCCAGCTACAGGTCAGAGAGACCCAGTACTTC
TRBD2	TRBJ2-5	NA	TRBV7-2	CASSLGGLAGGGWETQYF	TGTGCCAGCAGCTTAGGCGGGCTAGCGGGGGGAGGATGGGAGACCCAGTACTTC
TRBD2	TRBJ2-4	NA	TRBV7-2	CASSLAASGMGAKNIQYF	TGTGCCAGCAGCTTAGCGGCTAGCGGGATGGGGGCCAAAAACATTCAGTACTTC
NA	TRBJ1-4	few	TRBV6-6	CASSYTSGGNEKLFF	TGTGCCAGCAGTTATACCTCCGGAGGTAATGAAAAACTGTTTTTT
NA	TRBJ2-7	many	TRBV6-5	CASSYQGGASYEQYF	TGTGCCAGCAGTTACCAAGGAGGGGCGTCCTACGAGCAGTACTTC
NA	TRBJ2-2	NA	TRBV28	CASSDRDWNTGELFF	TGTGCCAGCAGTGACAGGGACTGGAACACCGGGGAGCTGTTTTTT
NA	TRBJ2-5	NA	TRBV6-5	CAIGRETETQYF	TGTGCCATCGGCAGGGAAACGGAGACCCAGTACTTC
TRBD1	TRBJ1-1	NA	TRBV5-1	CASSLTGGWEAFF	TGCGCCAGCAGCTTGACAGGGGGCTGGGAAGCTTTCTTT
NA	TRBJ2-1	NA	TRBV5-1	CASSFGEANHNEQFF	TGCGCCAGCAGCTTCGGGGAGGCGAATCACAATGAGCAGTTCTTC
TRBD1	TRBJ1-5	NA	TRBV6-1	CASSADRGSDQPQHF	TGTGCCAGCAGTGCTGACAGGGGGTCTGATCAGCCCCAGCATTTT
NA	TRBJ1-1	NA	TRBV29-1	CSGGQSMNTEAFF	TGCAGCGGAGGACAGAGCATGAACACTGAAGCTTTCTTT